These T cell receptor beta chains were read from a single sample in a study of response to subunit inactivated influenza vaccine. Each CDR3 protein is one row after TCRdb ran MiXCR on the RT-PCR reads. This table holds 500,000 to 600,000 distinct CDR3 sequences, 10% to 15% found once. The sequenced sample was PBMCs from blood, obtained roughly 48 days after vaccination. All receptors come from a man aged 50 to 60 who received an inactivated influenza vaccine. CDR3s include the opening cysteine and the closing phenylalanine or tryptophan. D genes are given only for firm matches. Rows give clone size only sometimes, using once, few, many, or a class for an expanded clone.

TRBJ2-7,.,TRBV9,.,TGTGCCAGCAGCCCCCAGGACCTCCGGTACGAGCAGTACTTC,CASSPQDLRYEQYF
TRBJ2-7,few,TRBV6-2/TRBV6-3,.,TGTGCCAGCAGTTCGATCAGGGCTCGACGCGCTTACGAGCAGTACTTC,CASSSIRARRAYEQYF
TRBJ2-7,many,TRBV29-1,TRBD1,TGCAGCGTTGAAGATCTTGGACAGGGGAATTCCGAGCAGTACTTC,CSVEDLGQGNSEQYF
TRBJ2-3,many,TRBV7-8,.,TGTGCCAGCAGCTTAGGGGGCGAATCAGATACGCAGTATTTT,CASSLGGESDTQYF
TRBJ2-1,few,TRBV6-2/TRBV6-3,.,TGTGCCAGCAGGTTTGGGGGCTCCTACAATGAGCAGTTCTTC,CASRFGGSYNEQFF
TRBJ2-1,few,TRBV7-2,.,TGTGCCAGCAGCCCCGCCAAAACGACAGTGGTTAAGGAGCAGTTCTTC,CASSPAKTTVVKEQFF
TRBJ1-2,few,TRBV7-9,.,TGTGCCAGCAGACCCGGGGGGGGCAATGGCTACACCTTC,CASRPGGGNGYTF
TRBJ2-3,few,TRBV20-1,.,TGCAGTGCTATGGAGAGCACAGATACGCAGTATTTT,CSAMESTDTQYF
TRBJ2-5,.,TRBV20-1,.,TGCAGTGCTAGAGCATTTCAAGAGACCCAGTACTTC,CSARAFQETQYF
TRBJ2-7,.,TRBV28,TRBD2,TGTGCCAGCAGTCCAACAACTAGCGGGGGGATTTACGAGCAGTACTTC,CASSPTTSGGIYEQYF
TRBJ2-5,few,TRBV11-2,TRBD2,TGTGCCAGCAGCTTAGCGGGGGGAACGGAGACCCAGTACTTC,CASSLAGGTETQYF
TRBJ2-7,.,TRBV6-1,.,TGTGCCAGCAGAGCCCTGGAGGGTGGATCCTACGAGCAGTACTTC,CASRALEGGSYEQYF
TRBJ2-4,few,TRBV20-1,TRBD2,TGCAGTGCCCCCCTAGCGGGAGCCAAAAACATTCAGTACTTC,CSAPLAGAKNIQYF
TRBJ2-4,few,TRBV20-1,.,TGCAGTGCTAGAGATCTCCTGGCGGGCGGGAACATTCAGTACTTC,CSARDLLAGGNIQYF
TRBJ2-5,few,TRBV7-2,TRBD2,TGTGCCAGCAGCCGCCCGGGACTAGCGAGGGGGGGAGAGACCCAGTACTTC,CASSRPGLARGGETQYF
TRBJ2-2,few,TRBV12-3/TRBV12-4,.,TGTGCCAGCAGTGTAACGGTGCGGGGCACCGGGGAGCTGTTTTTT,CASSVTVRGTGELFF
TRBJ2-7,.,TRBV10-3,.,TGTGCCATCAGTGAGTCGAGCACCCGCCGGAACGAGCAGTACTTC,CAISESSTRRNEQYF
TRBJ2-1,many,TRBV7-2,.,TGTGCCAGCAGTTTGCGCGGTTCCTACAATGAGCAGTTCTTC,CASSLRGSYNEQFF
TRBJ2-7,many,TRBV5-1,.,TGCGCCAGCAGCTTTACTGGGTACGAGCAGTACTTC,CASSFTGYEQYF
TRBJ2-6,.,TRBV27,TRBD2,TGTGCCAGCAGCCGCTTCACTAGCGCTGGGGCCAACGTCCTGACTTTC,CASSRFTSAGANVLTF
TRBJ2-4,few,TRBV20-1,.,TGCAGTGCTAGAGATTACCAGCGAGAAGCCAAAAACATTCAGTACTTC,CSARDYQREAKNIQYF
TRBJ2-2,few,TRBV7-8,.,TGTGCCAGCAGTCCAATCCGGGACACGAACACCGGGGAGCTGTTTTTT,CASSPIRDTNTGELFF
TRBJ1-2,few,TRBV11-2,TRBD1,TGTGCCAGCAGCTTATCGGGACAGTTCTATGGCTACACCTTC,CASSLSGQFYGYTF
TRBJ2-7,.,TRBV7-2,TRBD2,TGTGCCAGCAGCAGCGGGGCCAGGCACGAGCAGTACTTC,CASSSGARHEQYF
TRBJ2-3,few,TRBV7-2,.,TGTGCCACCCAGGGGGGGCGGGAGTCCCCAGATACGCAGTATTTT,CATQGGRESPDTQYF
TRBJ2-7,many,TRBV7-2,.,TGTGCCAGCAGGTATAGGGTAGACGAGCAGTACTTC,CASRYRVDEQYF
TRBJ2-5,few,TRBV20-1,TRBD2,TGCAGTGCTAGTGGTAGCGGGAACTTAGAGACCCAGTACTTC,CSASGSGNLETQYF
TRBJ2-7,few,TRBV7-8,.,TGTGCCAGCAGCTTAGGAGGGCAGAGTTCCTACGAGCAGTACTTC,CASSLGGQSSYEQYF
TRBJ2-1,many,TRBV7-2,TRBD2,TGTGCCAGCAGCCCCCAGAGCGGGAGGGCTAATGAGCAGTTCTTC,CASSPQSGRANEQFF
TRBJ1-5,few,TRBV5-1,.,TGCGCCAGCAGCTTGGAGGTGGGGGGATGGCGGAATCAGCCCCAGCATTTT,CASSLEVGGWRNQPQHF
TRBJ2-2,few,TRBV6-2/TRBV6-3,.,TGTGCCAGCAGTTACCATCAGGTAGCCCAAAGGACCGGGGAGCTGTTTTTT,CASSYHQVAQRTGELFF
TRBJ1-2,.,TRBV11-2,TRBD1,TGTGCCAGCAGCTTAGAAAGCGGACAGGGGTTTGGCTACACCTTC,CASSLESGQGFGYTF
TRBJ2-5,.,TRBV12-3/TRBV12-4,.,TGTGCCAGCAGTTTAGGTAACGGACAAGAGACCCAGTACTTC,CASSLGNGQETQYF
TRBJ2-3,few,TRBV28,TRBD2,TGTGCCAGCAGTCGGAGCGGGGCCGGCACAGATACGCAGTATTTT,CASSRSGAGTDTQYF
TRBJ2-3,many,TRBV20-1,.,TGCAGTGCTCCTGATTCTGGGGGCGCAGATACGCAGTATTTT,CSAPDSGGADTQYF
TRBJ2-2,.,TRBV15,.,TGTGCCACCAGCACGTCCGGGGAGCTGTTTTTT,CATSTSGELFF
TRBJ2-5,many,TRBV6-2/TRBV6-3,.,TGTGCCGGAAGAGGACAGACTCGGGAGACCCAGTACTTC,CAGRGQTRETQYF
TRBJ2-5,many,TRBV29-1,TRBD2,TGCAGCGTTGAATTACTAGCGGGTATACAAGAGACCCAGTACTTC,CSVELLAGIQETQYF
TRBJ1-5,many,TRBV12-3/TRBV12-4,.,TGTGCCAGCAGTTTAGGGACAGTAAATCAGCCCCAGCATTTT,CASSLGTVNQPQHF
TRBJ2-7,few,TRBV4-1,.,TGCGCCAGCAGCCAAGCCTGGGGCAGGGAGGGGGACGAGCAGTACTTC,CASSQAWGREGDEQYF
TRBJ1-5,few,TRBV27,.,TGTGCCAGCAGTTTCGTCGGGGGCGGGAATCAGCCCCAGCATTTT,CASSFVGGGNQPQHF
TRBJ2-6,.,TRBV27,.,TGTGCCAGCAGTTTATGGGCAGGGTGGGGGACCGGGGCCAACGTCCTGACTTTC,CASSLWAGWGTGANVLTF
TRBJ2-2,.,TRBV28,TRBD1,TGTGCCAGCAGTCGGCCGACAGGGGGTGGTACCGGGGAGCTGTTTTTT,CASSRPTGGGTGELFF
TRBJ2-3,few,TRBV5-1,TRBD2,TGCGCCAGCAGCTTGAGAACAGCGGGAGAGCCAGATACGCAGTATTTT,CASSLRTAGEPDTQYF
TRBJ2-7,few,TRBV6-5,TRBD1,TGTGCCAGCAGTTACGGGACAGGGCCCTACGAGCAGTACTTC,CASSYGTGPYEQYF
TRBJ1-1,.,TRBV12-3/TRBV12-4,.,TGTGCCAGCAAGAGGGGGAGGGACACTGAAGCTTTCTTT,CASKRGRDTEAFF
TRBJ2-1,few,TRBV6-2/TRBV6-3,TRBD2,TGTGCCAGCAGCCGATCCAGCGGGAGGCTAGGCAATGAGCAGTTCTTC,CASSRSSGRLGNEQFF
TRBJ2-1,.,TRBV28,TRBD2,TGTGCCGCCCGGACTAGCGAGAATGAGCAGTTCTTC,CAARTSENEQFF
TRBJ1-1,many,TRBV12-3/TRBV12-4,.,TGTGCCAGCAGTTTAGGAGCGAACACTGAAGCTTTCTTT,CASSLGANTEAFF
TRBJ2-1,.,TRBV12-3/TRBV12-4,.,TGTGCCAGCAGTTTAACGATACAGGTTACCGATGAGCAGTTCTTC,CASSLTIQVTDEQFF
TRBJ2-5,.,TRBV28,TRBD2,TGTGCCAGCAGTTTCGGACTAGCGGCGACGGAGACCCAGTACTTC,CASSFGLAATETQYF
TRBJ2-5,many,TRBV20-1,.,TGCAGTGCTAGACTGGGGACCGAGACCCAGTACTTC,CSARLGTETQYF